One sample yielded the 19 T cell receptor beta chains listed below, sequenced in a study of regulatory T cells in long-lasting Graves disease. Libraries of TCR beta came from iRepertoire HTBI primers plus Arm-PCR of CDR3 regions. TCRdb re-analysed the multiplex PCR reads in MiXCR, keeping a single row per CDR3 protein. The sample contains about 320,000 distinct CDR3 sequences, 18% of which appear only once. Sample time point: newly diagnosed GD, antithyroid drugs for less than 3 months. After RNA was extracted from PBMCs, the TCR library was made from it. Sequencing was performed on peripheral blood mononuclear cells (PBMCs), taken at new diagnosis, from a patient treated with antithyroid drugs. These receptors were taken from a female donor with Graves disease.

This sequence joins TRBV18 and TRBJ2-7; 11 nucleotides align to TRBD1. V lost 3 bases and J lost 5; bases outside the gene matches: 3. Germline V gene lookup returns CDR1 KGHSH and CDR2 LQKENI. This CDR3 is 14 amino acids long. CDR3 sequence reads: CASSPGTGGDEQYF. The DNA for the CDR3 is TGTGCCAGCTCACCGGGGACAGGGGGTGACGAGCAGTACTTC.

This clonotype has only a few counts. The chain combines TRBV20-1 with TRBJ2-3; the D gene is possibly TRBD1 (5 bases). The CDR3 runs 13 residues. V was cut by 4 bases and J by 2 bases, with 10 bases left in between. Germline CDR1 DFQATT, CDR2 SNEGSKA (reference sequence). The DNA of the CDR3 is TGCAGTGCTATTCTACAGGACACAGATACGCAGTATTTT. It translates to CSAILQDTDTQYF.

This clonotype has just a few counts. This chain connects TRBV5-6 to TRBJ2-7; the D gene could be TRBD1 or TRBD2 (5 bases each). This CDR3 is built from 14 residues. Germline V CDR1 and CDR2: SGHDT, YYEEEE. V lost 7 bases to trimming and J lost 5 bases, with 19 bases between them. For the CDR3, the DNA is TGTGCCAGCTGGGTCTTCTCAGGGAGCCACGAGCAGTACTTC. The encoded protein is CASWVFSGSHEQYF.

This clonotype was recorded many times. V and J are TRBV5-1 and TRBJ1-2; D gene uncertain. The CDR3 is made up of 14 amino acids. Trimming left V 4 bases short and J 0 bases short, with 10 bases between. Germline CDR1 reads SGHRS; CDR2 reads YFSETQ. The CDR3 DNA follows: TGCGCCAGCAGCATCCCGGGATCTAACTATGGCTACACCTTC. It translates to CASSIPGSNYGYTF.

This clonotype was seen a handful of times. The chain links TRBV6-1 to TRBJ2-1; D unclear. Looked up from germline, CDR1 is MNHNS and CDR2 is SASEGT. The CDR3 is 10 amino acids. This CDR3 reads CVSVGNEQFF. The CDR3 nucleotides are TGTGTCTCAGTGGGGAATGAGCAGTTCTTC.

This clonotype was seen many times. J is TRBJ2-1 and V is TRBV12-3 or TRBV12-4; weak D call: TRBD2 (6 bases). The CDR3 spans 15 residues. Trimming stripped 4 bases from V and 1 base from J, with 11 bases between. The CDR3 region has the DNA TGTGCCAGCAGTTATTCGGGGACTTCCTACAATGAGCAGTTCTTC. This gives the protein CASSYSGTSYNEQFF.

CDR3: CSVTIGARGDTQYF. CDR3 nucleotide sequence: TGCAGCGTCACGATTGGGGCCAGGGGGGATACGCAGTATTTT. The chain is built from TRBV29-1 and TRBJ2-3; TRBD1 matches at 7 bases. The CDR3 consists of 14 residues. Unmatched junction bases numbered 12, after V lost 6 bases and J lost 6 bases. Germline V gene data show CDR1 as SQVTM and CDR2 as ANQGSEA.

At least ten counts were recorded for this clonotype. CDR3 protein: CSARGQGYTEAFF. In nucleotides, the CDR3 is TGCAGTGCTAGAGGGCAGGGGTACACTGAAGCTTTCTTT. This rearrangement joins TRBV20-1 to TRBJ1-1; D is perhaps TRBD1 (6 bases). V was shortened by 1 base and J by 3 bases, with 9 bases between the two germline ends. Germline assignment: CDR1 DFQATT and CDR2 SNEGSKA (reference sequence). The CDR3 spans 13 residues.

This clonotype was observed a handful of times. V gene TRBV11-2 combines with J gene TRBJ2-7; 8 bases align to TRBD1. The germline CDR1 and CDR2 sequences are SGHAT and FQNNGV. This CDR3 has 17 residues. V dropped 1 base and J dropped 1; count of bases not matched to a gene: 9. The CDR3, as DNA: TGTGCCAGCAGCTTAGCCGATCGGACAGGGACTTCCTACGAGCAGTACTTC. This codes for CASSLADRTGTSYEQYF. Full variable domain (remainder filled in from reference TRBV11-2 and TRBJ2-7): EAGVAQSPRYKIIEKRQSVAFWCNPISGHATLYWYQQILGQGPKLLIQFQNNGVVDDSQLPKDRFSAERLKGVDSTLKIQPAKLEDSAVYLCASSLADRTGTSYEQYFGPGTRLTVT.

The V call is TRBV12-5, the J call TRBJ2-1; perhaps TRBD2 as D (5 bases). This CDR3 has 13 residues. Trimming removed 5 bases at V and 7 bases at J, with 12 bases between. CDR1 is LGHNT, CDR2 FRNRAP, per germline. CDR3 nucleotide sequence: TGTGCTAGTGGTCTCTCGGACTCAAATGAGCAGTTCTTC. Amino acids: CASGLSDSNEQFF.

The table lists this clonotype with many counts. V and J are TRBV20-1 and TRBJ2-3; a possible D gene is TRBD2 (6 bases). The germline gives CDR1 DFQATT, CDR2 SNEGSKA (reference sequence). The CDR3 is 13 amino acids. V was trimmed by 0 bases and J by 6 bases, leaving 10 bases between them. The CDR3 region is CSARDRAGDTQYF. CDR3 bases: TGCAGTGCTAGAGATAGGGCGGGGGATACGCAGTATTTT.

This clonotype has a count of ten or more. The chain carries TRBV18 and TRBJ2-7; tentative D call: TRBD1 (6 bases). Germline loops: CDR1 KGHSH, CDR2 LQKENI. The CDR3 is made up of 15 amino acids. V was pared by 3 bases and J by 3 bases, with 15 bases between. CDR3 amino acids: CASSPSGTLFYEQYF. CDR3 in DNA: TGTGCCAGCTCACCTTCCGGGACATTATTCTACGAGCAGTACTTC.

In its sample, this clonotype was seen many times. This chain uses TRBV2 with TRBJ1-4; D is possibly TRBD1 (5 bases). V lost 3 bases and J lost 5, with 10 bases in between. There are 14 residues in the CDR3. CDR1 and CDR2 (germline): SNHLY, FYNNEI. CDR3 amino acids: CASSEGGWNEKLFF. The CDR3 DNA reads as TGTGCCAGCAGTGAGGGGGGTTGGAATGAAAAACTGTTTTTT.

This clonotype was seen a few times. V usage is TRBV28 and J usage is TRBJ1-6; 8 bases agree with TRBD1. The V and J ends lost 7 bases and 8 bases, in that order; junction bases with no gene match: 10. CDR3 length: 15 amino acids. CDR1 is MDHEN and CDR2 is SYDVKM in the germline V gene. The chain's CDR3 is CASTSTGTGYSPLHF. CDR3 DNA: TGTGCCAGCACCTCGACCGGGACAGGATATTCACCCCTCCACTTT.

At least ten counts were recorded for this clonotype. This chain joins TRBV28 and TRBJ2-5; perhaps TRBD2 as D (6 bases). The CDR3 loop spans 15 amino acids. Trimming removed 5 bases from V and 6 bases from J, with 19 bases in between. Per the germline V gene, CDR1 is MDHEN and CDR2 is SYDVKM. The CDR3 spells CASSPREMGSQTQYF. DNA for the CDR3: TGTGCCAGCAGTCCCCGGGAGATGGGTTCGCAGACCCAGTACTTC.

This clonotype was seen at least ten times. The CDR3 nucleotides read TGTGCCAGTACCATCGGACAGGGGAATCAGCCCCAGCATTTT. It is translated as CASTIGQGNQPQHF. V usage is TRBV19 and J usage is TRBJ1-5; TRBD1 aligns across 9 bases. From germline, CDR1 is LNHDA and CDR2 SQIVND (reference sequence). The CDR3 runs to 14 residues. Trimming took 7 bases from V and 4 from J; bases not matched to a gene: 5.

This clonotype was counted between two and nine times. V is TRBV9 and J is TRBJ2-3; 10 bases map to TRBD2. The trim removed 4 bases at V and 4 bases at J, leaving 9 bases unmatched. The CDR3 has 16 residues. Germline V CDR1 and CDR2: SGDLS, YYNGEE. The CDR3 nucleotides are TGTGCCAGCAGCCCTGAAGCGGGAGGGAGGGCAGATACGCAGTATTTT. It codes for CASSPEAGGRADTQYF.

The J gene is TRBJ2-7, the V gene TRBV25-1, with 12 nucleotides matching TRBD2. CDR3 length equals 15 residues. V shed 5 bases, J shed 3 bases, and the junction held 5 bases outside the gene matches. Germline V gives CDR1 MGHDK, CDR2 SYGVNS. CDR3 in amino acids: CASSRETSGSYEQYF. CDR3 coding DNA: TGTGCCAGCAGTCGGGAGACTAGCGGGAGCTACGAGCAGTACTTC.

This clonotype was recorded at least ten times. The chain couples TRBV5-6 to TRBJ1-1; D perhaps matches TRBD1 (6 bases). The CDR3 runs to 12 residues. Trimming stripped 4 bases from V and 10 bases from J, with 14 bases between. Per the germline V gene, CDR1 is SGHDT and CDR2 is YYEEEE. The CDR3 loop reads CASSGRGSGAFF. The DNA of the CDR3 is TGTGCCAGCAGCGGTAGGGGGTCCGGAGCTTTCTTT.